Reported below is one T cell receptor beta chain. TCRdb reprocessed the 5' RACE reads with MiXCR, giving one entry per CDR3 protein. The top ten clones hold 40% of a sample with about 190,000 distinct CDR3 sequences, more than 15% of them seen once. The entry originates in a study of identical twins. The CDR3 covers 16 residues. CDR1 is SEHNR and CDR2 is FQNEAQ in the germline V gene (reference sequence). V was clipped by 0 bases and J by 6 bases, with 12 bases between them. These records were also assigned to another study, of T cells expressing NK-cell markers. That work states: Repertoire data for TCR beta were derived from sorted T cells (CD3+CD56+NKG2C+, CD3+CD56+NKG2C- and CD3+CD56-NKG2C+).

The rearrangement uses TRBV7-9 and TRBJ1-6, with D possibly matching TRBD1 (5 bases). Sample: CD8+ T cells sorted from blood. This clonotype originated in a woman in her late teens or twenties in good health. As DNA, the CDR3 is TGTGCCAGCAGCTTAGCGGGGGTTACAAGTAATTCACCCCTCCACTTT. Translated, it gives CASSLAGVTSNSPLHF.